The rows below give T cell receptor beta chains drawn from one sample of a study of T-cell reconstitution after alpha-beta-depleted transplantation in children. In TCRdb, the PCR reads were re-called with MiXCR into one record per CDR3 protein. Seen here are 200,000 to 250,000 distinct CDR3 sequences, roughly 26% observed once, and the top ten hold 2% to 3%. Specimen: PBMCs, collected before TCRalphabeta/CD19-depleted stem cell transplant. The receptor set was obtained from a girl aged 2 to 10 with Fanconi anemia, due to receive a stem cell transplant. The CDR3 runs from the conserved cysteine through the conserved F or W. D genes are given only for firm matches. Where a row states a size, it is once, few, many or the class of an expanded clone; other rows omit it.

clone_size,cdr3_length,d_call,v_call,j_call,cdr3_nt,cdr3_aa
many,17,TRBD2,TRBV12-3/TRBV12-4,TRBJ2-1,TGTGCCAGCAGTTTCGGGCTAGCGGGGGGCTCGGACAATGAGCAGTTCTTC,CASSFGLAGGSDNEQFF
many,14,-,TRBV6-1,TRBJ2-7,TGTGCCAGCAGTCAGAGACAGCGCTTGTACGAGCAGTACTTC,CASSQRQRLYEQYF
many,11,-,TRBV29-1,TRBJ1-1,TGCAGCGTCGACGGGAACACTGAAGCTTTCTTT,CSVDGNTEAFF
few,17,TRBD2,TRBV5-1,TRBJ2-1,TGCGCCAGCAGCTTGTCCCCTAGCGGGGTGATCTACAATGAGCAGTTCTTC,CASSLSPSGVIYNEQFF
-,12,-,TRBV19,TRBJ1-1,TGTGCCAGTCATACAGGGAACACTGAAGCTTTCTTT,CASHTGNTEAFF
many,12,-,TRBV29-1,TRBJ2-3,TGCAGCGTTACCGGGACCACAGATACGCAGTATTTT,CSVTGTTDTQYF
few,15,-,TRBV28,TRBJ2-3,TGTGCCAGCAGTTTATTAAGGAGTAGCACAGATACGCAGTATTTT,CASSLLRSSTDTQYF
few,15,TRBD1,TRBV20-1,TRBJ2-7,TGCAGTGCTAGAAATAGACCGGGACAGGGTTACGAGCAGTACTTC,CSARNRPGQGYEQYF
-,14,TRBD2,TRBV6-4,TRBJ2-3,TGTGCCAGCAAAGAGACTAGCGGGGTAGATACGCAGTATTTT,CASKETSGVDTQYF
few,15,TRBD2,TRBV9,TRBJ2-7,TGTGCCAGCAGCTCTAGAGCGGGGAGCTCCTACGAGCAGTACTTC,CASSSRAGSSYEQYF
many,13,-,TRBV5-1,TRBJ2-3,TGCGCCAGCAGCCTATTTAGCACAGATACGCAGTATTTT,CASSLFSTDTQYF
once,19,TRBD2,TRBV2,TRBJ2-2,TGTACCCGCAGTTTCCCGGGACTAGCGGGAGGAATGTACACCGGGGAGCTGTTTTTT,CTRSFPGLAGGMYTGELFF
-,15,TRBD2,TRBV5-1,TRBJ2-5,TGCGCCAGCAGCTCGGGACTAGCGAACCAAGAGACCCAGTACTTC,CASSSGLANQETQYF
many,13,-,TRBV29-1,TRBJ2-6,TGCAGCGTTGTGATGGCTGGGGCCAACGTCCTGACTTTC,CSVVMAGANVLTF
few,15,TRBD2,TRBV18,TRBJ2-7,TGTGCCAGCTCACCCCTAGCGGGAGAAATCTACGAGCAGTACTTC,CASSPLAGEIYEQYF
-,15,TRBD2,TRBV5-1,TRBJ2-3,TGCGCCAGCAGCCGGGGGACTAGGAAGGCAGATACGCAGTATTTT,CASSRGTRKADTQYF
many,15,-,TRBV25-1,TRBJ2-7,TGTGCCAGCAGTGAATCCCCCAGGGGAGAGTACGAGCAGTACTTC,CASSESPRGEYEQYF
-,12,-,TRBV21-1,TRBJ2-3,TGTGCCAGCACCAACAGGGGGAAAACGCAGTATTTT,CASTNRGKTQYF
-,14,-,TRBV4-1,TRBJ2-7,TGCGCCAGCAGCCAGACACAAGTAGGATACGAGCAGTACTTC,CASSQTQVGYEQYF
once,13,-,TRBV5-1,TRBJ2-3,TGCGCCAGCAGATACCCGCCCGGGAATACGCAGTATTTT,CASRYPPGNTQYF
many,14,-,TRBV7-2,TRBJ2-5,TGTGCCAGCAGCTTAGTAGGAGGCCAAGAGACCCAGTACTTC,CASSLVGGQETQYF
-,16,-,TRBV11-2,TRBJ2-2,TGTGCCAGCAGCTTAGATGGACCTATGAACACCGGGGAGCTGTTTTTT,CASSLDGPMNTGELFF
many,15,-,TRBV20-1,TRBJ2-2,TGCAGTACCAGGGTCGGAGGGTCGAACACCGGGGAGCTGTTTTTT,CSTRVGGSNTGELFF
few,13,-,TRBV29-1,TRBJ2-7,TGCAGCGTTGTCAGTCCGCTCTCCTACGAGCAGTACTTC,CSVVSPLSYEQYF
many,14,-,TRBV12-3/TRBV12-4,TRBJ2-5,TGTGCCAGCAGTTGGGGGGCAGACCAAGAGACCCAGTACTTC,CASSWGADQETQYF
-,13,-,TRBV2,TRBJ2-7,TGTGCCAGCAGTGGGACTGTCTCCTACGAGCAGTACTTC,CASSGTVSYEQYF
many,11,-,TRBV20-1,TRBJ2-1,TGCAGCCCGAGACTGGTGAATGAGCAGTTCTTC,CSPRLVNEQFF
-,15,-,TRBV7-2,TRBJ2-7,TGTGCCAGCAGCCCGGAGACTAGTGTGGAGTACGAGCAGTACTTC,CASSPETSVEYEQYF
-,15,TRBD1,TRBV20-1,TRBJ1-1,TGCAGTGCTAGAGATTTGGACAGGGTGGGGACTGAAGCTTTCTTT,CSARDLDRVGTEAFF
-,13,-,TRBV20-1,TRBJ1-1,TGCAGTGCTAGCCTCTACAGGGCTACTGAAGCTTTCTTT,CSASLYRATEAFF
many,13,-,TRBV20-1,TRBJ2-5,TGCAGTGCCGCATCAGGATTCCAAGAGACCCAGTACTTC,CSAASGFQETQYF
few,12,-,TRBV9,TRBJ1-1,TGTGCCAGCGCAGGATGGAACACTGAAGCTTTCTTT,CASAGWNTEAFF
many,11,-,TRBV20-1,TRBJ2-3,TGCAGTGCCAGCTGGGGAGATACGCAGTATTTT,CSASWGDTQYF
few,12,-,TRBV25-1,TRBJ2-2,TGTGCCAGCAGTGAACGAGAAGGGGAGCTGTTTTTT,CASSEREGELFF
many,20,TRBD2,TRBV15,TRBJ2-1,TGTGCCACCAGCAGAGATTATCTGGCGGGAGGGGTGGGCTCCTACAATGAGCAGTTCTTC,CATSRDYLAGGVGSYNEQFF